A single sample gave rise to the 7 T cell receptor beta chains below, sequenced in a study of T cell repertoires in cytomegalovirus infection. Antigen specificity for these receptors is unknown. TCRdb itself ran the reads through MiXCR, one entry per CDR3 protein. The sample has 570,000 or so distinct CDR3 sequences, about 40% seen once. The sequences come from cultured PBMCs, collected from culture after CMV antigen stimulation. The source is a human donor in good health (CMV status not recorded). Some clones in this sample may be carry-over from other donors' samples.

This chain uses TRBV7-6 with TRBJ1-2; 7 bases match TRBD1. Trimming at V came to 5 bases and at J to 0 bases, leaving 6 bases not matched to a gene. The germline CDR1 and CDR2 sequences are SGHVS and FNYEAQ. The CDR3 sequence is 15 residues long. CDR3 DNA sequence: TGTGCCAGCAGCCAAGGGGGCAGGCCTAACTATGGCTACACCTTC. Translation gives CASSQGGRPNYGYTF. Supplemented by reference TRBV7-6 and TRBJ1-2, the full variable domain reads GAGVSQSPRYKVTKRGQDVALRCDPISGHVSLYWYRQALGQGPEFLTYFNYEAQQDKSGLPNDRFSAERPEGSISTLTIQRTEQRDSAMYRCASSQGGRPNYGYTFGSGTRLTVV.

This clonotype was counted a few times. The gene calls are TRBV20-1 and TRBJ2-1; perhaps TRBD2 as D (6 bases). There are 14 residues in the CDR3. Germline V lookup: CDR1 DFQATT, CDR2 SNEGSKA (reference sequence). Deletions cut 6 bases from V and 6 bases from J, with 18 bases between. DNA for the CDR3: TGCAGTGCCAACTCGGGGACTGGGTTCAATGAGCAGTTCTTC. It codes for CSANSGTGFNEQFF.

This chain uses TRBV4-1 with TRBJ2-3, with 9 bases aligning to TRBD2. The CDR3 covers 17 residues. Trimming took 4 bases from V and 6 from J; bases not matched to a gene: 14. Germline CDR1 reads MGHRA; CDR2 reads YSYEKL. CDR3 nucleotide sequence: TGCGCCAGCAGCCGCGTGCTCGCGGGGGGGCCGCGCGATACGCAGTATTTT. It encodes CASSRVLAGGPRDTQYF.

This clonotype was detected only a few times. The rearrangement uses TRBV6-1 and TRBJ1-5; 9 nucleotides align to TRBD1. CDR3 length: 18 residues. CDR1 is MNHNS and CDR2 is SASEGT in the germline V gene. The junction had 11 bases not matched to a gene; V was cut back by 5 bases and J by 0 bases. The CDR3 region has the DNA TGTGCCAGCAGTTATGGTTGGAGACAGGGGGTTAGCAATCAGCCCCAGCATTTT. Protein: CASSYGWRQGVSNQPQHF.

This clonotype was observed a few times. The V call is TRBV4-3, the J call TRBJ1-4; a possible D gene is TRBD1 (5 bases). Germline-derived CDR1 and CDR2 are LGHNA and YSLEER. V lost 0 bases, J lost 3 bases, and 11 bases lay in between. This CDR3 has 16 amino acids. CDR3 DNA: TGCGCCAGCAGCCAAGATACAAGACAGTCTAATGAAAAACTGTTTTTT. This translates into CASSQDTRQSNEKLFF.

This clonotype was detected only once. The rearrangement uses TRBV12-3 or TRBV12-4 and TRBJ2-5; D is possibly TRBD2 (6 bases). The CDR3 is made up of 15 amino acids. Trimming pared 6 bases from V and 3 bases from J, leaving 17 bases between. The CDR3 nucleotides are TGTGCCAGCAGGGATGGGGTCGGCGGGGAAGAGACCCAGTACTTC. This sequence encodes CASRDGVGGEETQYF.

In this sample, this clonotype turned up a few times. Since a much larger clone is just one base distant, this may be a read error. The V gene is TRBV7-2, the J gene TRBJ2-1; TRBD2 matches 7 bases. With V trimmed by 1 base and J by 2 bases, 2 bases remained unmatched. The CDR3 runs to 15 residues. From germline, CDR1 is SGHTA and CDR2 FQGNSA. The CDR3 DNA reads TGTGCCAGCAGCTTAGGCGGGAGCACCTACAATGAGCAGTTCTTC. Translation: CASSLGGSTYNEQFF.